What follows are 7 T cell receptor beta chains derived from one specimen sequenced in a study of PD-1 blockade in mismatch repair-deficient tumors. Produced via immunoSEQ multiplex PCR; TCRdb's table is partial and in-frame only. The table includes tens of thousands of clones, approximately 81% detected once. The sample in question was peripheral blood, obtained 12 weeks after starting pembrolizumab. These receptors came from an adult with mismatch repair-deficient cancer.

The chain employs TRBV28 and TRBJ2-7, with 7 positions matching TRBD1. This CDR3 has 15 amino acids. Per the germline V gene, CDR1 is MDHEN and CDR2 is SYDVKM. V gave up 5 bases and J gave up 7 bases; unmatched junction bases: 14. The CDR3, as DNA: TGTGCCAGCAGTATCAACAGGGGTTACCCCGGGGAGCAGTACTTC. Its translation is CASSINRGYPGEQYF.

V is TRBV10-3 and J is TRBJ2-2; 9 bases match TRBD2. V trimming: 6 bases; J trimming: 3 bases; junction bases outside the gene matches: 5. Looked up from germline, CDR1 is ENHRY and CDR2 is SYGVKD. The CDR3 length is 15 residues. CDR3 region: CAIRGTSTYTGELFF. CDR3 DNA sequence: TGTGCCATCAGGGGGACTAGCACTTACACCGGGGAGCTGTTTTTT.

Concerning this clone: At one end, the junction sequence differs from germline, possibly due to a read error. The chain recombines TRBV2 with TRBJ1-1; D is unresolved. The CDR3 has 14 residues. From germline, CDR1 is SNHLY and CDR2 FYNNEI. The DNA for the CDR3 is TGTGCCAGCAGTGTAAGGCACGGGAACGCTGAAGCTTTCTTT. Residues: CASSVRHGNAEAFF. The variable domain in full, with the rest retrieved from reference TRBV2 and TRBJ1-1, is EPEVTQTPSHQVTQMGQEVILRCVPISNHLYFYWYRQILGQKVEFLVSFYNNEISEKSEIFDDQFSVERPDGSNFTLKIRSTKLEDSAMYFCASSVRHGNAEAFFGQGTRLTVV.

The CDR3: CASSPGGGSLQPQHF. CDR3 DNA sequence: TGTGCCAGCAGCCCGGGAGGAGGATCGCTTCAGCCCCAGCATTTT. V usage is TRBV6-1 and J usage is TRBJ1-5; no reliable D call. Trimming shortened V by 6 bases and J by 6 bases, and 18 bases separated the two germline ends. Germline CDR1 is MNHNS and CDR2 is SASEGT. The CDR3 has 15 amino acids.

This sequence joins TRBV21-1 and TRBJ2-5; the table assigns TRBD2, which was not confirmed against the DNA. TRBV21-1 is recorded as a pseudogene. The CDR3 totals 18 residues. The CDR3 loop reads CASIQITGTSGSQETQYF. CDR3 nucleotides: TGTGCCAGCATCCAAATAACCGGGACTAGCGGGAGCCAAGAGACCCAGTACTTC.

The J gene is TRBJ2-4, the V gene TRBV9; a possible D gene is TRBD2 (5 bases). This CDR3 is built from 14 residues. V lost 3 bases and J lost 9, with 16 bases in between. Per the germline V gene, CDR1 is SGDLS and CDR2 is YYNGEE. Here the CDR3 DNA reads TGTGCCAGCAGCGGATTAAGTGTCAGCGGCATTCAGTACTTC. Amino acid sequence: CASSGLSVSGIQYF.

V gene TRBV21-1 combines with J gene TRBJ1-2; no DNA check was done on the table's D call, TRBD1. TRBV21-1 is a documented pseudogene. This CDR3 region has 20 residues. In DNA form, the CDR3 reads TGTGCCAGCAGCAAAAACCCGCAAGCCATAACAGGGGATGAGGGCTATGGCTACACCTTC. Protein sequence: CASSKNPQAITGDEGYGYTF.